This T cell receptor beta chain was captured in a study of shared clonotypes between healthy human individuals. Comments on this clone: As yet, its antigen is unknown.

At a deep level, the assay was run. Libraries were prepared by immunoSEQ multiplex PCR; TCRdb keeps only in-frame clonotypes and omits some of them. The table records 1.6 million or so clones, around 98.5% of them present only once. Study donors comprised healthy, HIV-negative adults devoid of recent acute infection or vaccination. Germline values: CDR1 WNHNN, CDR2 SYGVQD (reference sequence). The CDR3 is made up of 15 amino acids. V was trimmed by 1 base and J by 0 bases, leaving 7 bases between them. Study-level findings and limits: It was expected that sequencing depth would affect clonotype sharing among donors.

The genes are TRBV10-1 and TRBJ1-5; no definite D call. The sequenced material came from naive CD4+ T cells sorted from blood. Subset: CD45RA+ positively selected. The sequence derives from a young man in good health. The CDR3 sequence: CASSEYGYSNQPQHF. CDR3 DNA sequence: TGCGCCAGCAGTGAGTACGGGTATAGCAATCAGCCCCAGCATTTT.